Given below is one T cell receptor beta chain in context. The data stem from a study of blood T cell repertoires in COVID-19. At the level of the study: Researchers got acute and convalescent COVID-19 samples from the United States, Italy and Spain. PBMCs, B-cell-depleted T cells, or T cells provided the cDNA or gDNA that made up the material.

Produced via immunoSEQ multiplex PCR; TCRdb's table is partial and in-frame only. Here the sample spans approximately 140,000 clones, over 75% being singletons. The CDR3 has 15 residues. The germline V gene encodes CDR1 SGHRS and CDR2 YFSETQ. Unmatched junction bases numbered 7, after V lost 3 bases and J lost 8 bases. This receptor was obtained from a woman in her sixties or seventies with COVID-19, enrolled during active disease. This chain links TRBV5-1 with TRBJ1-6; 8 bases map to TRBD1. The specimen sequenced was peripheral blood. The CDR3 loop reads CASSWGDRPYSPLHF. DNA of the CDR3: TGCGCCAGCAGCTGGGGGGACAGGCCCTATTCACCCCTCCACTTT. Full variable domain (remainder filled in from reference TRBV5-1 and TRBJ1-6): KAGVTQTPRYLIKTRGQQVTLSCSPISGHRSVSWYQQTPGQGLQFLFEYFSETQRNKGNFPGRFSGRQFSNSRSEMNVSTLELGDSALYLCASSWGDRPYSPLHFGNGTRLTVT.